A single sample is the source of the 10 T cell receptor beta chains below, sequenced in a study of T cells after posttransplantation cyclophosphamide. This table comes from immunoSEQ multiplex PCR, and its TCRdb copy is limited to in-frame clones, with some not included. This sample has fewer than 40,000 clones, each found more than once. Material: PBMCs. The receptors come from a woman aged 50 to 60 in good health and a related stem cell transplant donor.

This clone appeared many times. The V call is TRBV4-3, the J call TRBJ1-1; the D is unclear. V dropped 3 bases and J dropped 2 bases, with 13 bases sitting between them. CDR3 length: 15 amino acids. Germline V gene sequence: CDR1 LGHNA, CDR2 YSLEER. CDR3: CASSQKLVPNTEAFF. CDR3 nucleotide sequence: TGCGCCAGCAGCCAGAAACTAGTGCCAAACACTGAAGCTTTCTTT.

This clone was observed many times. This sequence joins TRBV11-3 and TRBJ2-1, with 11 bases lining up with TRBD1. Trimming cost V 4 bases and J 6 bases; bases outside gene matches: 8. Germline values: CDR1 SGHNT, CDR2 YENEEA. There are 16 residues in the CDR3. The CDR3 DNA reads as TGTGCCAGCAGCTCCAATGGGGGACAGGGGGTCAATGAGCAGTTCTTC. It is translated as CASSSNGGQGVNEQFF. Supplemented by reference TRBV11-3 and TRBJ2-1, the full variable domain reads EAGVVQSPRYKIIEKKQPVAFWCNPISGHNTLYWYLQNLGQGPELLIRYENEEAVDDSQLPKDRFSAERLKGVDSTLKIQPAELGDSAVYLCASSSNGGQGVNEQFFGPGTRLTVL.

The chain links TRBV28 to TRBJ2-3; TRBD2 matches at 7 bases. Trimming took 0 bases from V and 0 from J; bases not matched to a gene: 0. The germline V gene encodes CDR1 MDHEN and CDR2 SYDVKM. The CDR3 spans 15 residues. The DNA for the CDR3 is TGTGCCAGCAGTTTATGGGGGGGGAGCACAGATACGCAGTATTTT. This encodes CASSLWGGSTDTQYF.

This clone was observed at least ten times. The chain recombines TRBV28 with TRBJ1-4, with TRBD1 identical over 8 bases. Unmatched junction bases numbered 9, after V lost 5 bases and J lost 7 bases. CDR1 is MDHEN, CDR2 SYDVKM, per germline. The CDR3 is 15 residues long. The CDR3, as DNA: TGTGCCAGCAGTCCAACCGACAGGGGAACTGAAAAACTGTTTTTT. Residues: CASSPTDRGTEKLFF.

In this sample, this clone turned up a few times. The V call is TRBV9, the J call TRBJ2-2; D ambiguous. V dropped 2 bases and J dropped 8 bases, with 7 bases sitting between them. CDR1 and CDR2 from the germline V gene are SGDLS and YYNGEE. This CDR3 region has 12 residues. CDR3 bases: TGTGCCAGCAGCGTCCTTCGGGGGGAGCTGTTTTTT. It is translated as CASSVLRGELFF.

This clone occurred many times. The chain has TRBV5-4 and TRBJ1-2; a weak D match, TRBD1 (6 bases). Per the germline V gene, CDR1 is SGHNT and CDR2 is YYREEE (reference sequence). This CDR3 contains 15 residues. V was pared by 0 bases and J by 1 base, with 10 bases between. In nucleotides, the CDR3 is TGTGCCAGCAGCTTGGACAGGGTGAATAACTATGGCTACACCTTC. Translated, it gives CASSLDRVNNYGYTF.

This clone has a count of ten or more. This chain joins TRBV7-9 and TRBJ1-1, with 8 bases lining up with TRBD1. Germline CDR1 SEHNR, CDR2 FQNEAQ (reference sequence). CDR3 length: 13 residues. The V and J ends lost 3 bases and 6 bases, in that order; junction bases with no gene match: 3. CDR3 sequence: CASSFQGAAEAFF. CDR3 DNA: TGTGCCAGCAGCTTTCAGGGGGCCGCTGAAGCTTTCTTT.

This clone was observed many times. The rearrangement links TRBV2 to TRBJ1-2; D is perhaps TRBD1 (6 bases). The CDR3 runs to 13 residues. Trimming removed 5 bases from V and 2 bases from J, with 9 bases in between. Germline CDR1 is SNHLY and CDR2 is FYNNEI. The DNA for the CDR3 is TGTGCCAGCAGTTCGGACAGAAACTATGGCTACACCTTC. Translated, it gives CASSSDRNYGYTF.

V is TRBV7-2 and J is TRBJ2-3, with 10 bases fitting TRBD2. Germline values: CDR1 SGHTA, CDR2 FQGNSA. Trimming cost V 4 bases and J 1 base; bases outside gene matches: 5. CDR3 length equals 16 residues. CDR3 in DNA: TGTGCCAGCAGCTCATACACTAGCGGGGGCACAGATACGCAGTATTTT. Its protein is CASSSYTSGGTDTQYF.

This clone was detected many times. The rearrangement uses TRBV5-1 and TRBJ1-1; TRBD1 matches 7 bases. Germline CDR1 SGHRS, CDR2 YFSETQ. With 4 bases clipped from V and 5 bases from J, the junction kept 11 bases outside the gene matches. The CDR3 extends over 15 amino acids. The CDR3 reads CASSPSPDRDTEAFF. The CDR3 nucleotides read TGCGCCAGCAGCCCCTCTCCTGACAGGGATACTGAAGCTTTCTTT.